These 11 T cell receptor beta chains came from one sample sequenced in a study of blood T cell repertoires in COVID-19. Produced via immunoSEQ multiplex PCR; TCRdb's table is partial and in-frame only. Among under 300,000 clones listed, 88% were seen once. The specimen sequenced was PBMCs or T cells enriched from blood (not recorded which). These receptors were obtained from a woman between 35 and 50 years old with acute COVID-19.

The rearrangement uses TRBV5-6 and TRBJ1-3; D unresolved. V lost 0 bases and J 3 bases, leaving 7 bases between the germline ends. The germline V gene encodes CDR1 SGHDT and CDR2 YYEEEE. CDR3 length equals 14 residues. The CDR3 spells CASSLGSHGNTIYF. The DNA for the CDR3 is TGTGCCAGCAGCTTGGGTAGTCATGGAAACACCATATATTTT.

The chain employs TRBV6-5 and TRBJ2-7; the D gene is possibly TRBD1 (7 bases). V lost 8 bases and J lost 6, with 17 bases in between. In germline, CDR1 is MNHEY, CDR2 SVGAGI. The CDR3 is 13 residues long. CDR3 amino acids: CASGRRGEFEQYF. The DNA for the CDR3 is TGTGCCAGCGGACGCAGGGGGGAATTCGAGCAGTACTTC.

The CDR3 loop reads CASSPTRSSYEQYF. The CDR3 DNA is TGCGCCAGCAGCCCAACACGGAGCTCCTACGAGCAGTACTTC. The chain has TRBV5-1 and TRBJ2-7; no firm D call. The CDR3 runs 14 residues. The V gene lost 4 bases and the J gene lost 0 bases, with 11 bases spanning the gap. Germline V gene lookup returns CDR1 SGHRS and CDR2 YFSETQ.

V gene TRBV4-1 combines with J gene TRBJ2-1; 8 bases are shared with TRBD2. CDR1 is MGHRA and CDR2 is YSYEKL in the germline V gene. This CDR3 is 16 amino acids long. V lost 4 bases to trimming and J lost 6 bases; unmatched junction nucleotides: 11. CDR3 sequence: CASSPAGREGGNEQFF. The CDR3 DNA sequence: TGCGCCAGCAGCCCCGCCGGGAGGGAAGGGGGCAATGAGCAGTTCTTC.

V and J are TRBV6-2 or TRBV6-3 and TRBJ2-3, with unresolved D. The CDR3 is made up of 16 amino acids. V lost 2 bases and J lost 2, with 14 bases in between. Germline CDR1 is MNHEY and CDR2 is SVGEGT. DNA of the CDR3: TGTGCCAGCAGTTACGTTCCCGGGTCGAACACAGATACGCAGTATTTT. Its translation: CASSYVPGSNTDTQYF.

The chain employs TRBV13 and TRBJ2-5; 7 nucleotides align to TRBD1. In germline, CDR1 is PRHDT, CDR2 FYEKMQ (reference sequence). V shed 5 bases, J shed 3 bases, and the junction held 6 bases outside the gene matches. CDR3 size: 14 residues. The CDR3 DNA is TGTGCCAGCAGCCCACTCGACAGGGAAGAGACCCAGTACTTC. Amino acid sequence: CASSPLDREETQYF.

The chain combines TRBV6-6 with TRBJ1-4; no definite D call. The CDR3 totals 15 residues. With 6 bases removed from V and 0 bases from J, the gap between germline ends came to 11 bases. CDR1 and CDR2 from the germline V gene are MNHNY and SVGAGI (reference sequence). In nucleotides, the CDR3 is TGTGCCAGCAGAAGCCGTTCGGCAACTAATGAAAAACTGTTTTTT. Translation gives CASRSRSATNEKLFF.

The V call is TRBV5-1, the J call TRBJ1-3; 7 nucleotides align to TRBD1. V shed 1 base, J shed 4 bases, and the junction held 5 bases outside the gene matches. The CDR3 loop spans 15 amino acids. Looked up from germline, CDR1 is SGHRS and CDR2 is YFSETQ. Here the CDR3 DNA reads TGCGCCAGCAGCTTGATGACAGGGATCGGAAACACCATATATTTT. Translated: CASSLMTGIGNTIYF.

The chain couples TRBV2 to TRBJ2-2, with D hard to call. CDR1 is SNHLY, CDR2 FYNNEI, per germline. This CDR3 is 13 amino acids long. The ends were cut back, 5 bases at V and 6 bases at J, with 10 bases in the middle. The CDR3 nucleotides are TGTGCCAGCAGTACAGAGTTGGCCGGGGAGCTGTTTTTT. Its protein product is CASSTELAGELFF. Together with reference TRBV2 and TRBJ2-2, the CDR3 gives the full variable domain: EPEVTQTPSHQVTQMGQEVILRCVPISNHLYFYWYRQILGQKVEFLVSFYNNEISEKSEIFDDQFSVERPDGSNFTLKIRSTKLEDSAMYFCASSTELAGELFFGEGSRLTVL.

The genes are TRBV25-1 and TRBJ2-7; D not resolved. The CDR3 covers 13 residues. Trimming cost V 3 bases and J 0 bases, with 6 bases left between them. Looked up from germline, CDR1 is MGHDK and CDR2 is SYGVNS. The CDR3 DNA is TGTGCCAGCAGTGAGGCGGACTCCTACGAGCAGTACTTC. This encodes CASSEADSYEQYF.

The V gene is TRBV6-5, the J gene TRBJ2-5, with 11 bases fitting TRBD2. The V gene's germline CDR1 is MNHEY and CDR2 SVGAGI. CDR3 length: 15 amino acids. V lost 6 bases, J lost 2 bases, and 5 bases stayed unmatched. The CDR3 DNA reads TGTGCCAGCAGCTCGACTAGCGGGGTACAAGAGACCCAGTACTTC. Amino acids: CASSSTSGVQETQYF.